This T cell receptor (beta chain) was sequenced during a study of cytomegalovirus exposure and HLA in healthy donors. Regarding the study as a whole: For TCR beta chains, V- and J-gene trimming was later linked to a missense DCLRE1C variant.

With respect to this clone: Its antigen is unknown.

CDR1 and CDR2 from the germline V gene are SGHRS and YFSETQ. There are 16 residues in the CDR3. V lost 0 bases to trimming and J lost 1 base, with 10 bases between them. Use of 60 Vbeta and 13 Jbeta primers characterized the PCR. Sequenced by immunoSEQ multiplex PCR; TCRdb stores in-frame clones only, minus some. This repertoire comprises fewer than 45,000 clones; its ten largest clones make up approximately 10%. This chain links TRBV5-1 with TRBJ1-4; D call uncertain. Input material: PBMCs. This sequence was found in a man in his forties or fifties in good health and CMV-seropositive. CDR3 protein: CASSLDARRTNEKLFF. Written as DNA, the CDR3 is TGCGCCAGCAGCTTGGATGCCAGAAGAACTAATGAAAAACTGTTTTTT.